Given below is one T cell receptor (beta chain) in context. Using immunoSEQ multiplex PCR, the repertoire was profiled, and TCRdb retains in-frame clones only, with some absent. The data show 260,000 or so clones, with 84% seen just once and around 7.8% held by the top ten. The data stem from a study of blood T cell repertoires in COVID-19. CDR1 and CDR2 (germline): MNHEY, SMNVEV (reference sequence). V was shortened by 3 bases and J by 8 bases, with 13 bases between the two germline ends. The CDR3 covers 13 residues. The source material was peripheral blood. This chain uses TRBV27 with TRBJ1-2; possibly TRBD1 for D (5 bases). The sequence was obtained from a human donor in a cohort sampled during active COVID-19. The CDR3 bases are TGTGCCAGCAGTTTCGGGGGGAGAAGCGGCTACACCTTC. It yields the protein CASSFGGRSGYTF.